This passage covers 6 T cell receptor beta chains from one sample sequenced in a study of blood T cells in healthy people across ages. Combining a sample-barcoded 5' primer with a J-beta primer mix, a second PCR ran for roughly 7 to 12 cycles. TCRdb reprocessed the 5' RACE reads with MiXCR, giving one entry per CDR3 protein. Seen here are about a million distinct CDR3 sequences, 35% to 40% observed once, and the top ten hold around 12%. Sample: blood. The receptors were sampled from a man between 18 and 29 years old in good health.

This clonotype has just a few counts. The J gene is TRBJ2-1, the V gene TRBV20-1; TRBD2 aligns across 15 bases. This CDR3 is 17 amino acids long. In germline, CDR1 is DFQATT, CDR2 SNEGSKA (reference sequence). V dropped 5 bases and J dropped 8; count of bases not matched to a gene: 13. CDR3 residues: CSAPPRTSGGAYHEQFF. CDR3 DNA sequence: TGCAGTGCTCCTCCCCGGACTAGCGGGGGGGCGTACCATGAGCAGTTCTTC.

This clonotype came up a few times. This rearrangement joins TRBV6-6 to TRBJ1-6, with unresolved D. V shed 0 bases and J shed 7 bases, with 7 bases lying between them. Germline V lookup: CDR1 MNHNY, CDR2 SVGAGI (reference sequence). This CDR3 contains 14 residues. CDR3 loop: CASSYSSGNSPLHF. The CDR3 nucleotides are TGTGCCAGCAGTTACTCGAGCGGGAATTCACCCCTCCACTTT.

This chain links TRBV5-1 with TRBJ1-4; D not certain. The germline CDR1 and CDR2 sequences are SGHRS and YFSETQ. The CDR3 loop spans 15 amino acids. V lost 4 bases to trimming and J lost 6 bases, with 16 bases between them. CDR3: CASSPVSAGDEKLFF. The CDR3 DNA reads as TGCGCCAGCAGCCCCGTAAGCGCAGGCGATGAAAAACTGTTTTTT.

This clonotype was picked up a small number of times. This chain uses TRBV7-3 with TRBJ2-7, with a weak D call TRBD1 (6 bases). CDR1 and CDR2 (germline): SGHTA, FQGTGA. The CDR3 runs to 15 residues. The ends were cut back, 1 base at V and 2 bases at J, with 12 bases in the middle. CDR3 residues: CASSLMGAATYEQYF. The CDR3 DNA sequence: TGTGCCAGCAGCTTAATGGGGGCCGCAACCTACGAGCAGTACTTC. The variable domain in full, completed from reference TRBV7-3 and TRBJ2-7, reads GAGVSQTPSNKVTEKGKYVELRCDPISGHTALYWYRQSLGQGPEFLIYFQGTGAADDSGLPNDRFFAVRPEGSVSTLKIQRTERGDSAVYLCASSLMGAATYEQYFGPGTRLTVT.

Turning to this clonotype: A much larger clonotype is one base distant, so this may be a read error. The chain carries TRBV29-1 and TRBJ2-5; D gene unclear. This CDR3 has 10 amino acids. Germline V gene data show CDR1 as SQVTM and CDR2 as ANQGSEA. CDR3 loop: CSIEEETQYF. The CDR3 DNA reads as TGCAGCATTGAAGAAGAGACCCAGTACTTC.

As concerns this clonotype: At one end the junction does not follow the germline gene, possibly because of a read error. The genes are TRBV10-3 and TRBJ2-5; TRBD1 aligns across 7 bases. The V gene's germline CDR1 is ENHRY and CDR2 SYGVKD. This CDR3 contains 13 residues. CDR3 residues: CAIRGTDLEAQYF. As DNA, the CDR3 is TGTGCCATCAGAGGGACAGACCTAGAGGCCCAGTACTTC.